This record concerns one TCR beta chain sequence. The data derive from a study of shared clonotypes between healthy human individuals. CDR1 MDHEN and CDR2 SYDVKM come from the germline V gene. Trimming removed 4 bases from V and 6 bases from J, with 16 bases in between. CDR3 length: 15 amino acids. Assay used: immunoSEQ multiplex PCR; TCRdb lists only in-frame clones, some missing. The repertoire holds about 600,000 clones, with 97% as singletons. Sequenced: naive CD4+ T cells sorted from blood. Specified subset: CD45RA+ positively selected. The V gene is TRBV28, the J gene TRBJ2-1; TRBD1 might be the D (6 bases). This TCR derives from a woman aged 25-40 years in good health. The CDR3 nucleotides are TGTGCCAGCAGTTCCCCCGACAGGCTAGGCAATGAGCAGTTCTTC. This sequence encodes CASSSPDRLGNEQFF.